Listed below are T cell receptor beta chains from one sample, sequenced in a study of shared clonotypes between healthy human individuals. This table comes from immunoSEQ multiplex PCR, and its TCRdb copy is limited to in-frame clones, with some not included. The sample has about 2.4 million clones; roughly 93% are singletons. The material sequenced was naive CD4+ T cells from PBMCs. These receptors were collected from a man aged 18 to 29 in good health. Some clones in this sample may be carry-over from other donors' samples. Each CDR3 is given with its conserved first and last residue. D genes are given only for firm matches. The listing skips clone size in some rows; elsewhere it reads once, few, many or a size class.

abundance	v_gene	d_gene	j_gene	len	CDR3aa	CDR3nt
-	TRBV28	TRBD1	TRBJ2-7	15	CASPPARGQIDEQYF	TGTGCCAGCCCTCCAGCCAGGGGGCAAATAGACGAGCAGTACTTC
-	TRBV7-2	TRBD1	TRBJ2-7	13	CASSWDRGYEQYF	TGTGCCAGCAGCTGGGACAGGGGGTACGAGCAGTACTTC
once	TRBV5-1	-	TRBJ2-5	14	CASSLDSARETQYF	TGCGCCAGCAGCTTAGACAGCGCGAGGGAGACCCAGTACTTC
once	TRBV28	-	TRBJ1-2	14	CATPGETGGSGYTF	TGTGCCACCCCGGGGGAGACAGGTGGAAGTGGCTACACCTTC
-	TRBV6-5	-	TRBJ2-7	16	CASSYGISGRVYEQYF	TGTGCCAGCAGTTACGGGATTAGCGGAAGAGTTTACGAGCAGTACTTC
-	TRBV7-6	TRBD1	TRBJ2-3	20	CASSPRRGQGLKGSTDTQYF	TGTGCCAGCAGCCCCCGTCGAGGACAGGGGTTGAAGGGTAGCACAGATACGCAGTATTTT
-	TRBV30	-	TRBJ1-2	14	CAWSVRLEGYGYTF	TGTGCCTGGAGTGTACGGTTGGAAGGTTATGGCTACACCTTC
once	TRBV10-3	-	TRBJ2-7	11	CAPNKRDEQYF	TGTGCCCCTAATAAGCGGGACGAGCAGTACTTC
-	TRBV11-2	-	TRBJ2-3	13	CASSDSLADTQYF	TGTGCCAGCAGCGATTCACTCGCTGATACGCAGTATTTT
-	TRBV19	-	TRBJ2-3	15	CASSSGTVGTDTQYF	TGTGCCAGTAGTAGCGGGACAGTAGGCACAGATACGCAGTATTTT